This TCR beta chain emerged from a study of T cells in Graves' hyperthyroidism and ophthalmopathy. This clonotype was counted at least ten times. Its antigen is unidentified. J was trimmed by 11 bases and V by 4 bases; bases with no gene match: 13. CDR1 and CDR2 from the germline V gene are MNHEY and SVGAGI. The CDR3 is 15 amino acids. Whole-study results and caveats: Expanded thyroid clonotypes (above 0.001) were mostly also found in blood.

Researchers took RNA transcripts and amplified the TCR beta CDR3 regions from them. TCR CDR3 underwent first-round RT-PCR with the HTBI primer set. TCRdb redid the calling of the multiplex PCR reads with MiXCR, one entry per CDR3 protein. In the table there are roughly 500,000 distinct CDR3 sequences, 40% to 50% of which are singletons. Diagnosis relied on clinical symptoms, serum thyroxine and TRAb, thyroid ultrasound and orbital computed tomography. The source is an adult woman with Graves' disease, either hyperthyroidism or ophthalmopathy (not recorded which). Source material: peripheral blood or thyroid tissue (not recorded which). The chain couples TRBV6-5 to TRBJ1-1; 10 nucleotides agree with TRBD1. As DNA, the CDR3 is TGTGCCAGCAGTTCAACGACCATGGACAGGGGGAGGGCTTTCTTT. It translates to CASSSTTMDRGRAFF.